One sample yielded the 19 T cell receptor beta chains listed below, sequenced in a study of T-cell reconstitution after alpha-beta-depleted transplantation in children. Unique molecular identifiers were incorporated during preparation of the TCRbeta library. One entry per CDR3 protein, called by TCRdb with MiXCR from the PCR reads. This table has 450,000 to 550,000 distinct CDR3 sequences, about 10% appearing once. The sample consisted of PBMCs, mostly from graft donor cells, taken 180 days after TCRalphabeta/CD19-depleted stem cell transplant. These receptors were obtained from a female patient between 2 and 15 years old who had a stem cell transplant for aplastic anemia, so the T cells may come from the graft donor.

This clonotype has just a few counts. This chain connects TRBV28 to TRBJ1-6, with TRBD1 matching 7 bases. With V trimmed by 5 bases and J by 7 bases, 8 bases remained unmatched. Germline V gives CDR1 MDHEN, CDR2 SYDVKM. CDR3 size: 15 residues. The CDR3 reads CASSAPGQTNSPLHF. CDR3 DNA: TGTGCCAGCAGTGCGCCGGGACAGACAAATTCACCCCTCCACTTT. Drawing the rest from reference TRBV28 and TRBJ1-6, the complete variable domain is DVKVTQSSRYLVKRTGEKVFLECVQDMDHENMFWYRQDPGLGLRLIYFSYDVKMKEKGDIPEGYSVSREKKERFSLILESASTNQTSMYLCASSAPGQTNSPLHFGNGTRLTVT.

This clonotype was observed a few times. The chain employs TRBV20-1 and TRBJ2-1, with TRBD2 matching 12 bases. Germline values: CDR1 DFQATT, CDR2 SNEGSKA (reference sequence). V trimming: 0 bases; J trimming: 2 bases; junction bases outside the gene matches: 5. The CDR3 is 17 residues long. Written as DNA, the CDR3 is TGCAGTGCTAGAGACCGAAGACTAGCGGGAGCCTACAATGAGCAGTTCTTC. Translating gives CSARDRRLAGAYNEQFF.

This clonotype was counted between two and nine times. The V and J genes are TRBV7-9 and TRBJ1-4, with 9 bases aligning to TRBD1. In germline, CDR1 is SEHNR, CDR2 FQNEAQ (reference sequence). The J segment lost 8 bases and the V segment lost 5 bases, leaving 6 bases of the junction unmatched. The CDR3 runs 14 residues. The CDR3 region has the DNA TGTGCCAGCAGCGTACAGGGGGCTATGGAAAAACTGTTTTTT. Residues: CASSVQGAMEKLFF. The complete variable domain, with remaining parts taken from reference TRBV7-9 and TRBJ1-4, reads DTGVSQNPRHKITKRGQNVTFRCDPISEHNRLYWYRQTLGQGPEFLTYFQNEAQLEKSRLLSDRFSAERPKGSFSTLEIQRTEQGDSAMYLCASSVQGAMEKLFFGSGTQLSVL.

The rearrangement links TRBV9 to TRBJ2-1; 7 bases map to TRBD2. The CDR3 covers 17 residues. Unmatched junction bases numbered 8, after V lost 0 bases and J lost 2 bases. The germline gives CDR1 SGDLS, CDR2 YYNGEE. The CDR3 DNA follows: TGTGCCAGCAGCGTAGGGTCGGCAGGGACTACCTACAATGAGCAGTTCTTC. This translates into CASSVGSAGTTYNEQFF. The full variable domain, in which reference TRBV9 and TRBJ2-1 provide the parts outside the CDR3, is DSGVTQTPKHLITATGQRVTLRCSPRSGDLSVYWYQQSLDQGLQFLIQYYNGEERAKGNILERFSAQQFPDLHSELNLSSLELGDSALYFCASSVGSAGTTYNEQFFGPGTRLTVL.

The chain uses TRBV6-2 or TRBV6-3 and TRBJ2-3; weak D call: TRBD1 (5 bases). V dropped 4 bases and J dropped 2 bases, with 7 bases sitting between them. The germline V gene encodes CDR1 MNHEY and CDR2 SVGEGT. This CDR3 is 13 amino acids long. Here the CDR3 reads CASSSRDTDTQYF. DNA of the CDR3: TGTGCCAGCAGTTCCAGGGACACAGATACGCAGTATTTT.

This clonotype was detected only a few times. The chain employs TRBV12-3 or TRBV12-4 and TRBJ1-2; a possible D gene is TRBD1 (5 bases). V was clipped by 5 bases and J by 1 base, with 11 bases between them. This CDR3 comprises 14 residues. CDR3 sequence: CASSTWDGNYGYTF. CDR3 nucleotide sequence: TGTGCCAGCAGTACCTGGGACGGTAACTATGGCTACACCTTC.

The V and J genes are TRBV20-1 and TRBJ2-4, with 10 bases lining up with TRBD2. In germline, CDR1 is DFQATT, CDR2 SNEGSKA (reference sequence). V dropped 2 bases and J dropped 9; count of bases not matched to a gene: 16. This CDR3 has 17 amino acids. CDR3 sequence (DNA): TGCAGTGCTAGACCGGCGAGCGGGGGGGCTTCAGGTAGCATTCAGTACTTC. It encodes CSARPASGGASGSIQYF.

Written as DNA, the CDR3 is TGTGCCAGCAGCCAAGCCACAGGGGGGAATCAGCCCCAGCATTTT. This gives the protein CASSQATGGNQPQHF. The chain carries TRBV4-2 and TRBJ1-5; TRBD1 matches at 8 bases. After removal of 1 base from V and 4 bases from J, the junction contained 3 bases not matched to a gene. The germline gives CDR1 LGHNA, CDR2 YNFKEQ. The CDR3 covers 15 residues.

The V gene is TRBV10-3, the J gene TRBJ2-1, with D possibly being TRBD1 or TRBD2 (5 bases each). The CDR3 is made up of 14 amino acids. Germline CDR1 reads ENHRY; CDR2 reads SYGVKD. V lost 6 bases to trimming and J lost 7 bases, with 16 bases between them. The CDR3 here is CAISSSGTENEQFF. The CDR3 DNA follows: TGTGCCATCAGCTCCTCCGGGACGGAGAATGAGCAGTTCTTC.

This clonotype was counted between two and nine times. J is TRBJ2-7 and V is TRBV11-2; D is ambiguous. Germline CDR1 and CDR2: SGHAT and FQNNGV. V lost 4 bases and J lost 4, with 11 bases in between. This CDR3 comprises 13 residues. CDR3 coding DNA: TGTGCCAGCAGCTCACATCTCAGTTACGAGCAGTACGTC. Residues: CASSSHLSYEQYV.

This clonotype was detected ten times or more. The CDR3 DNA follows: TGTGCCATCAGTGATAGAACAGCGTCCGGGGAGCTGTTTTTT. Translation: CAISDRTASGELFF. J is TRBJ2-2 and V is TRBV10-3; D remains unclear. Germline lookup yields CDR1 ENHRY and CDR2 SYGVKD. Trimming removed 3 bases at V and 6 bases at J, with 11 bases between. The CDR3 extends over 14 amino acids.

This clonotype was seen more than once but under ten times. This sequence joins TRBV19 and TRBJ1-1, with TRBD1 as a possible D gene (5 bases). With 5 bases removed from V and 1 base from J, the gap between germline ends came to 11 bases. The germline gives CDR1 LNHDA, CDR2 SQIVND (reference sequence). The CDR3 consists of 14 residues. DNA of the CDR3: TGTGCCAGTAGTGACTATGGACAGAACACTGAAGCTTTCTTT. Amino acids: CASSDYGQNTEAFF.

In its sample, this clonotype was seen many times. The V call is TRBV5-8, the J call TRBJ2-3, with a tentative D call TRBD2 (6 bases). This CDR3 has 15 residues. The V gene lost 5 bases and the J gene lost 0 bases, with 13 bases spanning the gap. From germline, CDR1 is SGHTS and CDR2 YDEGEE. The CDR3 is CASSRLEASTDTQYF. CDR3 sequence (DNA): TGTGCCAGCAGTCGACTAGAGGCTAGCACAGATACGCAGTATTTT.

The chain employs TRBV28 and TRBJ2-5; no reliable D call. The V end lost 5 bases, the J end lost 5 bases, and 12 bases lay between the germline ends. Germline CDR1 MDHEN, CDR2 SYDVKM. CDR3 size: 13 residues. The DNA for the CDR3 is TGTGCCAGCAGTAGACACCTCCAGGAGACCCAGTACTTC. This sequence encodes CASSRHLQETQYF.

The table lists this clonotype with a few counts. The CDR3 sequence is CASSLVGVSQETQYF. In DNA, the CDR3 is TGTGCCAGCAGCTTAGTAGGGGTATCTCAAGAGACCCAGTACTTC. The chain is built from TRBV7-6 and TRBJ2-5, with D perhaps TRBD1 (5 bases). Germline V CDR1 and CDR2: SGHVS, FNYEAQ. There are 15 residues in the CDR3. The germline V and J ends were trimmed by 1 base and 2 bases, with 11 bases remaining between them.

In its sample, this clonotype was seen a few times. The chain recombines TRBV7-2 with TRBJ1-4; perhaps TRBD1 as D (6 bases). CDR1 SGHTA and CDR2 FQGNSA come from the germline V gene. CDR3 length: 16 amino acids. Trimming left V 5 bases short and J 1 base short, with 14 bases between. As DNA, the CDR3 is TGTGCCAGCAGCGCACAAACACAGGGAACTAATGAAAAACTGTTTTTT. Residues: CASSAQTQGTNEKLFF.

This chain links TRBV7-8 with TRBJ1-1; the D is unclear. This CDR3 is 12 amino acids long. CDR1 is SGHVS, CDR2 FQNEAQ, per germline. Trimming stripped 4 bases from V and 11 bases from J, with 14 bases between. In nucleotides, the CDR3 is TGTGCCAGCAGCTCGCCCACCGGCGTGGCTTTCTTT. Its translation: CASSSPTGVAFF.

The rearrangement joins TRBV10-3 to TRBJ2-7, with 11 nucleotides matching TRBD1. V gave up 4 bases and J gave up 2 bases; unmatched junction bases: 7. The CDR3 extends over 16 amino acids. CDR1 is ENHRY and CDR2 is SYGVKD in the germline V gene. CDR3 region: CAISGTDRGLPYEQYF. CDR3 bases: TGTGCCATCAGTGGGACGGACAGGGGGCTCCCCTACGAGCAGTACTTC.

This clonotype has a count of ten or more. This rearrangement joins TRBV29-1 to TRBJ2-7; 11 bases align to TRBD1. The CDR3 totals 14 residues. Trimming cost V 6 bases and J 4 bases; bases outside gene matches: 8. The germline V gene encodes CDR1 SQVTM and CDR2 ANQGSEA. The CDR3 bases are TGCAGCGTGAGGACAGGGGGCTTCCCTTACGAGCAGTACGTC. This codes for CSVRTGGFPYEQYV.